This is a list of T cell receptor beta chains from one sample in a study of naive and memory T cell subsets. TCRdb re-called the UMI-ligation and nested PCR reads with MiXCR, one entry per CDR3 protein. The sample contains about 80,000 distinct CDR3 sequences, 10% to 15% of which appear only once. Sequenced sample: central memory CD4+ T cells from blood. These receptors all come from a human donor in good health. CDR3s include the opening cysteine and the closing phenylalanine or tryptophan. D genes are given only for firm matches. Rows may omit the clone size; those that give it use once, few, many or a size class.

size	V	J	D	DNA	CDR3
few	TRBV5-5	TRBJ2-7	-	TGTGCCAGCAGCCGGGACCGACTTGCCTACGAGCAGTACTTC	CASSRDRLAYEQYF
-	TRBV19	TRBJ2-7	TRBD2	TGTGCCAGTACCGCCGGACTAGCGGGAGCATTCTGCGAGCAGTACTTC	CASTAGLAGAFCEQYF
many	TRBV7-2	TRBJ2-1	-	TGTGCCAGCAGCTTACGGGGGTCCTTTGGCAATGAGCAGTTCTTC	CASSLRGSFGNEQFF
many	TRBV7-2	TRBJ2-7	TRBD2	TGTGCCAGCAGCCCGGGACTAGCGGGCGTGTACGAGCAGTACTTC	CASSPGLAGVYEQYF
few	TRBV19	TRBJ2-2	-	TGTGCCAGTAGTATCTTCATAGCCGGGGAGCTGTTTTTT	CASSIFIAGELFF
many	TRBV7-3	TRBJ2-3	-	TGTGCCAGCAGCTTAAGGCGAGACGATACGCAGTATTTT	CASSLRRDDTQYF
-	TRBV6-5	TRBJ2-5	-	TGTGCCAGCAGAGCCGGACCGACCCAGTACTTC	CASRAGPTQYF
-	TRBV20-1	TRBJ2-7	-	TGCAGTGCCCACCTCGGCCGCTCCTACGAGCAGTACTTC	CSAHLGRSYEQYF
many	TRBV9	TRBJ2-3	-	TGTGCCAGCAGCGCCGGCCCCCGCACTAGGGGCCGTGGTACGCAGTATTTT	CASSAGPRTRGRGTQYF
many	TRBV15	TRBJ2-4	TRBD2	TGTGCCACCAGCAGAGATGGCCTAGCGGGTACACAAGGGGGCATTCAGTACTTC	CATSRDGLAGTQGGIQYF
-	TRBV24-1	TRBJ2-3	TRBD2	TGTGCCACTACACCCCCATGGGGGAGGGCCGCAGATACGCAGTATTTT	CATTPPWGRAADTQYF
-	TRBV20-1	TRBJ2-7	TRBD2	TGCAGTGCTAGAGACTCTAGCGGGAGGCCCTTCCGGTACGAGCAGTACTTC	CSARDSSGRPFRYEQYF
-	TRBV6-2/TRBV6-3	TRBJ1-5	-	TGTGCCAGCAGTTACATTAGTGTGGGGACGGGGAATCAGCCCCAGCATTTT	CASSYISVGTGNQPQHF
few	TRBV12-3/TRBV12-4	TRBJ1-1	TRBD1	TGTGCCAGCAGTTTCTACAGGGGGGACGCTTTCTTT	CASSFYRGDAFF
-	TRBV7-2	TRBJ2-7	TRBD2	TGTGCCAGCAGCTTAGTCCCGGGGGGAGTCACTTCCTACGAGCAGTACTTC	CASSLVPGGVTSYEQYF
-	TRBV7-2	TRBJ2-7	-	TGTGCCAGCAGCTTATATTTCTACGAGCAGTACTTC	CASSLYFYEQYF
few	TRBV20-1	TRBJ2-7	-	TGCAGTGCTAGCCCCACCTTGGTCGCGGGATCCTACGAGCAGTACTTC	CSASPTLVAGSYEQYF
-	TRBV6-5	TRBJ1-5	-	TGTGCCAGCAGTTACTCGAACTCTGCGGGGCAGCCCCAGCATTTT	CASSYSNSAGQPQHF
-	TRBV12-3/TRBV12-4	TRBJ2-7	-	TGTGCCAGCAGCACGGACAGTGCGCAGGGGTTCTTC	CASSTDSAQGFF
many	TRBV27	TRBJ2-2	-	TGTGCCAGCAGTCTCAACCGGGCCAGACCCGGGGAGCTGTTTTTT	CASSLNRARPGELFF
many	TRBV28	TRBJ2-7	-	TGTGCCAGCAGCAGGGCCTCCTACGAGCAGTACTTC	CASSRASYEQYF
many	TRBV29-1	TRBJ2-3	-	TGCAGCGTTGAGGGCCCGGCTGGCACAGATACGCAGTATTTT	CSVEGPAGTDTQYF
-	TRBV20-1	TRBJ1-5	TRBD1	TGCAGTGCTAGGGTGACAGGGAGTCAGCCCCAGCATTTT	CSARVTGSQPQHF
many	TRBV4-3	TRBJ1-6	TRBD1	TGCGCCAGCAGCCAAGAAGGTAGACAGGGTGATAATTCACCCCTCCACTTT	CASSQEGRQGDNSPLHF
few	TRBV27	TRBJ1-6	-	TGTGCCAGCAGTTCGACCAGACCCAATTCACCCCTCCACTTT	CASSSTRPNSPLHF
-	TRBV2	TRBJ1-5	-	TGTGCCAGCAGTACCGCGGGACGCGACAATCAGCCCCAGCATTTT	CASSTAGRDNQPQHF
few	TRBV5-6	TRBJ2-1	-	TGTGCCAGCAGCTTGGGGGCTAGCCAATACAATGAGCAGTTCTTC	CASSLGASQYNEQFF
many	TRBV6-1	TRBJ2-1	TRBD2	TGTGCCAGCAGTGAACAACCGGGACTAGCGGGAGTTCTCACTGAGCAGTTCTTC	CASSEQPGLAGVLTEQFF